This paragraph reports one T cell receptor (beta chain). Some clones are missing from TCRdb's copy, which holds only in-frame ones; the method was immunoSEQ multiplex PCR. The repertoire holds about 340,000 clones, with 93% as singletons. This CDR3 has 13 residues. The germline V gene encodes CDR1 GTSNPN and CDR2 SVGIG (reference sequence). V lost 2 bases and J lost 6, with 14 bases in between. Time point in this sample: blood from clinic visit 5 months post-surgery; TSC patient then seizure free. This sample is part of a study of brain T cells in children with intractable seizures. The V call is TRBV30, the J call TRBJ2-7; D is uncertain. This receptor was obtained from a boy younger than two with tuberous sclerosis and intractable seizures. Specimen: peripheral blood, collected roughly 5 months after surgery. CDR3 residues: CAWSWAGSGEQYF. Written as DNA, the CDR3 is TGTGCCTGGAGTTGGGCTGGGTCTGGCGAGCAGTACTTC.